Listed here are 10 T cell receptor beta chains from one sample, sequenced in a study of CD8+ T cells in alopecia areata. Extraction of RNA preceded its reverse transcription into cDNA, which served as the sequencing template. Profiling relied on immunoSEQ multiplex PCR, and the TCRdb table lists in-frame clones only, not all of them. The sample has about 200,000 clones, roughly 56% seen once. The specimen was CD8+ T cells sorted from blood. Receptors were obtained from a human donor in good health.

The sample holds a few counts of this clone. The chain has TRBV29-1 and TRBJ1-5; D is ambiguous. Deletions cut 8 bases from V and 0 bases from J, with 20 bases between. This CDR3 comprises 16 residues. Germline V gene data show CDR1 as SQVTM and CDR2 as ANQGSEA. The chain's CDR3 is CSTRGLRLYSNQPQHF. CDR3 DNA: TGCAGCACCCGAGGTTTAAGGCTATATAGCAATCAGCCCCAGCATTTT.

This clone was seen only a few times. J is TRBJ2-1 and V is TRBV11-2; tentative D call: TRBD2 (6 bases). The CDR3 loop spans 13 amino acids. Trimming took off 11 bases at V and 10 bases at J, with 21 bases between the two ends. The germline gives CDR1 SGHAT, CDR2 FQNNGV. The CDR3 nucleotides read TGTGCCTCGGAACCAGGGACTGGCCGAGAGCAGTTCTTC. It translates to CASEPGTGREQFF.

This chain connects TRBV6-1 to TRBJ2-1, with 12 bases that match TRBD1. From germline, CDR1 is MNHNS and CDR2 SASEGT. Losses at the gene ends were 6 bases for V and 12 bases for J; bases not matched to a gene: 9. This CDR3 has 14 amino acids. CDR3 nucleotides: TGTGCCAGCAGCGCAACGGGACAGGGGGCTGGGCAGTTCTTC. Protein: CASSATGQGAGQFF.

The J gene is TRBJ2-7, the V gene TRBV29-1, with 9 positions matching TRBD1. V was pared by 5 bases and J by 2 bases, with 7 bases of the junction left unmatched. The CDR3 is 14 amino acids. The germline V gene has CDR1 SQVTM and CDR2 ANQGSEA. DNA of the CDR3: TGCAGCGTTTTGTTCCGGGACAGGGCCTACGAGCAGTACTTC. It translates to CSVLFRDRAYEQYF.

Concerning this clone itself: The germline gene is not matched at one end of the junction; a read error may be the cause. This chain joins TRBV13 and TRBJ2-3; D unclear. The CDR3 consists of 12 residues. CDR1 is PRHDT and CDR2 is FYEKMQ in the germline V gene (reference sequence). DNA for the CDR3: TGTGCCAGCAGATTAGAACGAGATACGCAGTATTTT. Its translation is CASRLERDTQYF.

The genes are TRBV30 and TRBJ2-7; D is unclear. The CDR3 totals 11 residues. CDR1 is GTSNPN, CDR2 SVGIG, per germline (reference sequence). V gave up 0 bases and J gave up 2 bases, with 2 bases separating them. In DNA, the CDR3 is TGTGCCTGGAGTGTCCCCTACGAGCAGTACTTC. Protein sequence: CAWSVPYEQYF.

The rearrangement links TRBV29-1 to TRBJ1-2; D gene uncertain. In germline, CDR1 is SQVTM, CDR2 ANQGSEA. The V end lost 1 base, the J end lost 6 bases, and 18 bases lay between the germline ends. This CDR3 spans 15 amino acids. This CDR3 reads CSVEVPSTGLNGYTF. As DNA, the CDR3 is TGCAGCGTTGAAGTCCCATCCACGGGGTTGAATGGCTACACCTTC.

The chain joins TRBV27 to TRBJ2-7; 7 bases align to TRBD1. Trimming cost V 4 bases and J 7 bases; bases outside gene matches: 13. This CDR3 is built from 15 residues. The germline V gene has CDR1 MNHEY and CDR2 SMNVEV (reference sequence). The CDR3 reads CASSSHRGPTGEQYF. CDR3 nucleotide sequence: TGTGCCAGCAGTTCCCACAGGGGCCCTACGGGGGAGCAGTACTTC.

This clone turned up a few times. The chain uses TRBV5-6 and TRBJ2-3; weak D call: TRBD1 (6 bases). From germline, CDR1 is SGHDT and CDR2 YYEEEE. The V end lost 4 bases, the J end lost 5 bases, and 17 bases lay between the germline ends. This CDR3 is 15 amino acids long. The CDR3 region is CASSPGQGRRDTQYF. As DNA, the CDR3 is TGTGCCAGCAGCCCGGGCCAGGGGCGTAGAGATACGCAGTATTTT. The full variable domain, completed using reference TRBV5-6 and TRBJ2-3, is DAGVTQSPTHLIKTRGQQVTLRCSPKSGHDTVSWYQQALGQGPQFIFQYYEEEERQRGNFPDRFSGHQFPNYSSELNVNALLLGDSALYLCASSPGQGRRDTQYFGPGTRLTVL.

The DNA for the CDR3 is TGTGCCAGCAGCTCCTTGGTGACAGACTACTATGGCTACACCTTC. This gives the protein CASSSLVTDYYGYTF. This chain connects TRBV7-9 to TRBJ1-2; D perhaps matches TRBD1 (5 bases). The V gene lost 4 bases and the J gene lost 3 bases, with 15 bases spanning the gap. The CDR3 is 15 amino acids. From germline, CDR1 is SEHNR and CDR2 FQNEAQ (reference sequence).